This T cell receptor (beta chain) was recovered during a study of T cells in localized non-small cell lung cancer. Trimming pared 10 bases from V and 3 bases from J, leaving 5 bases between. Germline CDR1 MNHNY, CDR2 SVGAGI (reference sequence). CDR3 size: 10 residues. Turning to this clone: Antigen specificity is unknown.

Only in-frame clones appear in the TCRdb table, and some are missing; sequencing was by immunoSEQ multiplex PCR. The table lists 50,000 to 75,000 clones, roughly nine tenths of them singletons, with about 20% in the top ten. Study-wide results and limits: Higher T cell density in the blood was associated with longer overall survival, whereas higher adjacent-lung clonality associated with shorter survival. Maximal T cell clonality occurred in uninvolved adjacent lung, with tumor ranking below it. Appearances in adjacent lung were noted for a median approximately 52 of the top 100 tumor clones. Heterogeneity cannot be ruled out, as sequencing used one tumor region only.

The rearrangement uses TRBV6-6 and TRBJ2-3, with D uncertain. The receptor's source is a man aged 40-75 years with stage I lung adenocarcinoma. The specimen was peripheral blood, collected before any cancer treatment. This CDR3 is CATYTDTQYF. The CDR3 DNA reads as TGTGCCACCTATACAGATACGCAGTATTTT.